This T cell receptor (beta chain) was recovered during a study of regulatory T cells in long-lasting Graves disease. Germline CDR1 and CDR2: SGHRS and YFSETQ. V was cut by 1 base and J by 9 bases, with 11 bases left in between. The CDR3 totals 14 residues. Time point reported: persistent/refractory GD, antithyroid drugs over 5 years with positive TRAb. Researchers made the TCR library from RNA that was extracted from PBMCs. One endocrinology department in Xi'an, China, was where patients came from. With iRepertoire HTBI primers and Arm-PCR of CDR3 regions, TCR beta libraries were built. TCRdb used MiXCR to reprocess the multiplex PCR reads, holding one entry per CDR3 protein. This sample yields a few hundred thousand distinct CDR3 sequences, of which roughly 25% are seen a single time; 28% belongs to the top ten.

The chain joins TRBV5-1 to TRBJ1-6, with D hard to call. The sequenced sample was peripheral blood mononuclear cells (PBMCs), obtained when the disease was refractory, from a patient treated with antithyroid drugs. The TCR sequence derives from a woman in her thirties or forties with Graves disease. This CDR3 is CASSLYSNSSPLHF. As DNA, the CDR3 is TGCGCCAGCAGCTTGTACTCTAACTCTTCACCCCTCCACTTT. Filled out from reference TRBV5-1 and TRBJ1-6, the complete variable domain reads KAGVTQTPRYLIKTRGQQVTLSCSPISGHRSVSWYQQTPGQGLQFLFEYFSETQRNKGNFPGRFSGRQFSNSRSEMNVSTLELGDSALYLCASSLYSNSSPLHFGNGTRLTVT.